This passage covers 28 T cell receptor beta chains from one sample sequenced in a study of blood T cell repertoires in COVID-19. Measured with immunoSEQ multiplex PCR; TCRdb has only the in-frame clones, and not every one. The sample holds around 99,000 clones; around 82% are singletons and the top ten take approximately 8.9%. Sequenced input: peripheral blood. All receptors come from a man aged 50 to 60 who had recovered from COVID-19.

Sample share makes this clone medium-sized. J is TRBJ2-1 and V is TRBV4-3; 8 bases align to TRBD2. The CDR3 length is 16 residues. Losses at the gene ends were 0 bases for V and 4 bases for J; bases not matched to a gene: 5. Germline V gives CDR1 LGHNA, CDR2 YSLEER. Here the CDR3 reads CASSQDQSGGYNEQFF. The CDR3 coding sequence is TGCGCCAGCAGCCAAGATCAAAGCGGGGGATACAATGAGCAGTTCTTC.

This clone has just one count. This chain uses TRBV6-5 with TRBJ2-3; D might be TRBD2 (6 bases). The CDR3 spans 15 residues. Per the germline V gene, CDR1 is MNHEY and CDR2 is SVGAGI. Trimming shortened V by 8 bases and J by 3 bases, and 18 bases separated the two germline ends. The CDR3 sequence: CASVLTGGRTDTQYF. CDR3 coding DNA: TGTGCCAGCGTATTGACTGGGGGGAGGACAGATACGCAGTATTTT.

The chain is built from TRBV12-3 or TRBV12-4 and TRBJ1-3; D is uncertain. V dropped 5 bases and J dropped 3 bases, with 8 bases sitting between them. This CDR3 has 13 residues. CDR3 nucleotide sequence: TGTGCCAGCAGTGGCCGCGGTGGAAACACCATATATTTT. Its translation: CASSGRGGNTIYF.

This clone is labeled as medium-sized. The CDR3 DNA is TGCAGCGTTGAAGGGGGAGTAATTGAAGCTTTCTTT. This sequence encodes CSVEGGVIEAFF. This rearrangement joins TRBV29-1 to TRBJ1-1; D is unclear. The CDR3 loop spans 12 amino acids. The germline V gene has CDR1 SQVTM and CDR2 ANQGSEA. Trimming shortened V by 1 base and J by 7 bases, and 10 bases separated the two germline ends.

The chain has TRBV7-9 and TRBJ2-7; 11 bases agree with TRBD2. This CDR3 is built from 15 residues. The germline V gene encodes CDR1 SEHNR and CDR2 FQNEAQ (reference sequence). V shed 5 bases, J shed 12 bases, and the junction held 15 bases outside the gene matches. The CDR3 sequence: CASSPEKMTSGMMYF. Here the CDR3 DNA reads TGTGCCAGCAGCCCAGAGAAAATGACTAGCGGGATGATGTACTTC. Full variable domain (outside the CDR3, taken from reference TRBV7-9 and TRBJ2-7): DTGVSQNPRHKITKRGQNVTFRCDPISEHNRLYWYRQTLGQGPEFLTYFQNEAQLEKSRLLSDRFSAERPKGSFSTLEIQRTEQGDSAMYLCASSPEKMTSGMMYFGPGTRLTVT.

V usage is TRBV5-1 and J usage is TRBJ2-2, with TRBD1 identical over 7 bases. The CDR3 runs to 15 residues. After removal of 4 bases from V and 2 bases from J, the junction contained 5 bases not matched to a gene. Germline loops: CDR1 SGHRS, CDR2 YFSETQ. The CDR3 is CASSPGDSNTGELFF. CDR3 bases: TGCGCCAGCAGCCCCGGGGACAGCAACACCGGGGAGCTGTTTTTT.

The chain recombines TRBV6-5 with TRBJ2-1; 9 bases are shared with TRBD1. The CDR3 runs to 15 residues. Trimming took 8 bases from V and 7 from J; bases not matched to a gene: 12. CDR1 and CDR2 (germline): MNHEY, SVGAGI. Written as DNA, the CDR3 is TGTGCCAGCTCCGGGACAGGGTTGGGGTTGAATGAGCAGTTCTTC. It specifies CASSGTGLGLNEQFF.

CDR3 bases: TGTGCCAGCAGCCTCTCCTCAGGCTCCTACGAGCAGTACTTC. Translating it yields CASSLSSGSYEQYF. The chain has TRBV7-3 and TRBJ2-7; no reliable D call. Deletions cut 5 bases from V and 0 bases from J, with 11 bases between. Germline V gene lookup returns CDR1 SGHTA and CDR2 FQGTGA. This CDR3 is 14 amino acids long.

The chain carries TRBV6-6 and TRBJ1-6, with unresolved D. Deletions cut 4 bases from V and 7 bases from J, with 17 bases between. The CDR3 sequence is 16 residues long. The germline CDR1 and CDR2 sequences are MNHNY and SVGAGI (reference sequence). The CDR3 region has the DNA TGTGCCAGCAGTTTACGTGGCACAGAGGGAAATTCACCCCTCCACTTT. Its translation: CASSLRGTEGNSPLHF.

Turning to this clone: This CDR3 is also generated by other DNA sequences in the sample. The chain couples TRBV2 to TRBJ1-4, with 10 bases lining up with TRBD1. The trim removed 6 bases at V and 3 bases at J, leaving 1 base unmatched. The germline V gene encodes CDR1 SNHLY and CDR2 FYNNEI. This CDR3 is 14 amino acids long. In nucleotides, the CDR3 is TGTGCCAGCAGAGGGACAGGGGCTAATGAAAAACTGTTTTTT. Residues: CASRGTGANEKLFF.

The rearrangement uses TRBV5-1 and TRBJ1-6; D gene uncertain. CDR3 length: 13 amino acids. Germline lookup yields CDR1 SGHRS and CDR2 YFSETQ. The germline V and J ends were trimmed by 0 bases and 5 bases, with 3 bases remaining between them. The CDR3 sequence is CASSLADNSPLHF. CDR3 in DNA: TGCGCCAGCAGCTTGGCCGATAATTCACCCCTCCACTTT.

The chain links TRBV30 to TRBJ1-5; TRBD1 aligns across 10 bases. Germline CDR1 reads GTSNPN; CDR2 reads SVGIG (reference sequence). V lost 2 bases to trimming and J lost 7 bases; unmatched junction nucleotides: 11. This CDR3 has 16 amino acids. DNA of the CDR3: TGTGCCTGGAGTCCAATGGGACAGGGGAGTTGGCAGCCCCAGCATTTT. Translation gives CAWSPMGQGSWQPQHF. Combining the CDR3 with reference TRBV30 and TRBJ1-5 gives the whole variable domain SQTIHQWPATLVQPVGSPLSLECTVEGTSNPNLYWYRQAAGRGLQLLFYSVGIGQISSEVPQNLSASRPQDRQFILSSKKLLLSDSGFYLCAWSPMGQGSWQPQHFGDGTRLSIL.

Only a few counts were recorded for this clone. This chain connects TRBV18 to TRBJ2-7, with D possibly matching TRBD1 (6 bases). Germline V gives CDR1 KGHSH, CDR2 LQKENI. The CDR3 length is 14 residues. V lost 6 bases and J 0 bases, leaving 12 bases between the germline ends. The CDR3 is CASSPDRRSYEQYF. The CDR3 coding sequence is TGTGCCAGCTCCCCCGACAGGCGCTCCTACGAGCAGTACTTC.

The rearrangement links TRBV7-3 to TRBJ2-3, with unresolved D. The V gene's germline CDR1 is SGHTA and CDR2 FQGTGA. V was trimmed by 0 bases and J by 10 bases, leaving 14 bases between them. The CDR3 length is 14 residues. Here the CDR3 reads CASSLTAGKPPQYF. In nucleotides, the CDR3 is TGTGCCAGCAGCTTAACGGCAGGAAAGCCTCCGCAGTATTTT.

This clone was recorded only once. This chain links TRBV14 with TRBJ2-5; D perhaps matches TRBD1 (6 bases). The V end was cut by 4 bases, the J end by 4 bases, with 13 bases between. The CDR3 totals 14 residues. The germline gives CDR1 SGHDN, CDR2 FVKESK. Here the CDR3 DNA reads TGTGCCAGCAGCCCCTTCAGGGGCGTAGAGACCCAGTACTTC. Translated: CASSPFRGVETQYF.

The chain combines TRBV9 with TRBJ2-3; 7 bases map to TRBD1. There are 15 residues in the CDR3. From germline, CDR1 is SGDLS and CDR2 YYNGEE. Trimming at V came to 4 bases and at J to 2 bases, leaving 7 bases not matched to a gene. Written as DNA, the CDR3 is TGTGCCAGCAGCAACCAGGGGACAGCCACAGATACGCAGTATTTT. Translated, it gives CASSNQGTATDTQYF.

This chain connects TRBV5-1 to TRBJ1-1; weak D call: TRBD1 (5 bases). Per germline, CDR1 SGHRS and CDR2 YFSETQ. The CDR3 has 14 amino acids. Trimming left V 0 bases short and J 0 bases short, with 6 bases between. Written as DNA, the CDR3 is TGCGCCAGCAGCTTGGGACAGATGAACACTGAAGCTTTCTTT. Protein product: CASSLGQMNTEAFF.

The chain joins TRBV24-1 to TRBJ2-1; possible D gene TRBD1, 5 bases. Looked up from germline, CDR1 is KGHDR and CDR2 is SFDVKD. The V gene lost 2 bases and the J gene lost 2 bases, with 18 bases spanning the gap. The CDR3 is made up of 18 amino acids. CDR3 sequence (DNA): TGTGCCACCAGTGATTCAATCGCACGGACATCCACCTACAATGAGCAGTTCTTC. Translating it yields CATSDSIARTSTYNEQFF.

The rearrangement uses TRBV4-2 and TRBJ1-1, with TRBD1 matching over 8 bases. CDR1 LGHNA and CDR2 YNFKEQ come from the germline V gene. V shed 5 bases and J 1 base; nucleotides not matched to a gene: 6. The CDR3 is 15 amino acids. CDR3 residues: CASSTRQGPNTEAFF. CDR3 nucleotide sequence: TGTGCCAGCAGCACACGACAGGGGCCGAACACTGAAGCTTTCTTT.

V and J are TRBV5-4 and TRBJ2-3, with 12 nucleotides matching TRBD2. Germline V gives CDR1 SGHNT, CDR2 YYREEE (reference sequence). The junction had 2 bases not matched to a gene; V was cut back by 3 bases and J by 3 bases. CDR3 length equals 15 residues. The CDR3 reads CASSSTSGSTDTQYF. CDR3 nucleotides: TGTGCCAGCAGCTCGACTAGCGGGAGTACAGATACGCAGTATTTT. Looking up the rest from reference TRBV5-4 and TRBJ2-3 gives the full variable domain: ETGVTQSPTHLIKTRGQQVTLRCSSQSGHNTVSWYQQALGQGPQFIFQYYREEENGRGNFPPRFSGLQFPNYSSELNVNALELDDSALYLCASSSTSGSTDTQYFGPGTRLTVL.

The J gene is TRBJ2-1, the V gene TRBV9; 10 nucleotides align to TRBD2. CDR1 SGDLS and CDR2 YYNGEE come from the germline V gene. V shed 3 bases and J 7 bases; nucleotides not matched to a gene: 7. The CDR3 spans 15 residues. The CDR3 nucleotides read TGTGCCAGCAGCGATAGCGGGGGGAAGATGAATGAGCAGTTCTTC. Translated, it gives CASSDSGGKMNEQFF.

V gene TRBV30 combines with J gene TRBJ1-1, with 7 bases aligning to TRBD1. With V trimmed by 4 bases and J by 2 bases, 4 bases remained unmatched. Germline V CDR1 and CDR2: GTSNPN, SVGIG (reference sequence). The CDR3 sequence is 13 residues long. This chain's CDR3 is CAWIRDSNTEAFF. The CDR3, as DNA: TGTGCCTGGATTAGGGACAGCAACACTGAAGCTTTCTTT.

The chain couples TRBV4-1 to TRBJ2-1, with 12 bases matching TRBD2. Germline V gene lookup returns CDR1 MGHRA and CDR2 YSYEKL. The CDR3 loop spans 16 amino acids. V lost 3 bases to trimming and J lost 2 bases; unmatched junction nucleotides: 2. The CDR3 here is CASSHRTSGTYNEQFF. CDR3 nucleotide sequence: TGCGCCAGCAGCCACCGGACTAGCGGGACCTACAATGAGCAGTTCTTC.

The gene calls are TRBV12-3 or TRBV12-4 and TRBJ2-5; D uncertain. CDR3 length: 11 amino acids. Trimming cost V 1 base and J 7 bases, with 4 bases left between them. DNA for the CDR3: TGTGCCAGCAGTTTAGATCTGACCCAGTACTTC. Amino acids: CASSLDLTQYF.

There are many counts of this clone. V is TRBV24-1 and J is TRBJ2-7; tentatively, D is TRBD2 (5 bases). This CDR3 has 12 amino acids. Germline V gene data show CDR1 as KGHDR and CDR2 as SFDVKD. V lost 4 bases, J lost 4 bases, and 7 bases lay in between. CDR3 loop: CATSETGYEQYF. The CDR3, as DNA: TGTGCCACCAGTGAAACGGGGTACGAGCAGTACTTC.

The rearrangement joins TRBV6-5 to TRBJ2-1; 11 bases match TRBD1. V was pared by 11 bases and J by 0 bases, with 0 bases of the junction left unmatched. Germline CDR1 is MNHEY and CDR2 is SVGAGI. The CDR3 loop spans 13 amino acids. CDR3 loop: CAGQGASYNEQFF. The CDR3 DNA sequence: TGTGCCGGACAGGGGGCCTCCTACAATGAGCAGTTCTTC.

Ten or more counts support this clone. The chain recombines TRBV3-1 (or the pseudogene TRBV3-2) with TRBJ2-1; D ambiguous. V lost 4 bases to trimming and J lost 7 bases, with 11 bases between them. The CDR3 loop spans 13 amino acids. The germline V gene encodes CDR1 LGHDT and CDR2 YNNKEL (reference sequence). The CDR3 region has the DNA TGTGCCAGCAGCCTACTAACGGCAAATGAGCAGTTCTTC. Translating gives CASSLLTANEQFF.

The chain carries TRBV5-1 and TRBJ2-3, with a tentative D call TRBD1 (5 bases). The CDR3 loop spans 14 amino acids. Trimming removed 2 bases from V and 2 bases from J, with 9 bases in between. The germline V gene has CDR1 SGHRS and CDR2 YFSETQ. CDR3 in DNA: TGCGCCAGCAGCTTCGGCAGGGACACAGATACGCAGTATTTT. Its translation is CASSFGRDTDTQYF.